The 27 T cell receptor beta chains given below trace back to one sample, sequenced in a study of cytotoxic CD8 clonotypes in ibrutinib-treated CLL. Method: immunoSEQ multiplex PCR; TCRdb's copy keeps in-frame clones and lacks some. The sample records approximately 130,000 clones, around 84% being singletons. Sequenced material: PBMCs, taken after 24 months of ibrutinib treatment. The receptors here all came from a human donor with chronic lymphocytic leukemia.

The J gene is TRBJ2-5, the V gene TRBV7-3; perhaps TRBD2 as D (6 bases). Germline CDR1 is SGHTA and CDR2 is FQGTGA. This CDR3 is 14 amino acids long. V shed 1 base and J shed 4 bases, with 10 bases lying between them. The CDR3, as DNA: TGTGCCAGCAGCTTAATGGCGGGGTCAGAGACCCAGTACTTC. This translates into CASSLMAGSETQYF.

The chain recombines TRBV19 with TRBJ1-2, with a possible D match to TRBD1 (6 bases). The V end was cut by 5 bases, the J end by 0 bases, with 13 bases between. The length of the CDR3 is 15 residues. Germline V gene lookup returns CDR1 LNHDA and CDR2 SQIVND (reference sequence). The CDR3 DNA sequence: TGTGCCAGTAGTCTCCGGAGGGGGACTAACTATGGCTACACCTTC. Its translation: CASSLRRGTNYGYTF.

The chain couples TRBV11-2 to TRBJ2-3; D gene uncertain. Trimming stripped 1 base from V and 4 bases from J, with 9 bases between. The V gene's germline CDR1 is SGHAT and CDR2 FQNNGV. The CDR3 consists of 14 residues. DNA of the CDR3: TGTGCCAGCAGCTTAGGGCATTCAGCAGATACGCAGTATTTT. This codes for CASSLGHSADTQYF.

The J gene is TRBJ2-2, the V gene TRBV9; no definite D call. Germline assignment: CDR1 SGDLS and CDR2 YYNGEE. Trimming took off 4 bases at V and 7 bases at J, with 11 bases between the two ends. The CDR3 is 13 amino acids. The CDR3 loop reads CASSFETRGELFF. As DNA, the CDR3 is TGTGCCAGCAGCTTTGAGACGCGCGGGGAGCTGTTTTTT.

This clone was seen a few times. The chain is built from TRBV5-1 and TRBJ2-1; possibly TRBD1 for D (7 bases). Germline CDR1 is SGHRS and CDR2 is YFSETQ. The CDR3 spans 16 residues. V was clipped by 4 bases and J by 2 bases, with 16 bases between them. CDR3 amino acids: CASSPTQGGTYNEQFF. For the CDR3, the DNA is TGCGCCAGCAGCCCTACGCAGGGGGGAACCTACAATGAGCAGTTCTTC.

This clone was observed a few times. The chain has TRBV6-6 and TRBJ1-6, with a possible D match to TRBD1 (6 bases). The germline CDR1 and CDR2 sequences are MNHNY and SVGAGI (reference sequence). The CDR3 is made up of 16 amino acids. V was pared by 4 bases and J by 7 bases, with 17 bases between. CDR3 sequence: CASSSNAPGQNSPLHF. CDR3 DNA: TGTGCCAGCAGTTCGAACGCACCGGGACAAAATTCACCCCTCCACTTT.

The chain carries TRBV27 and TRBJ1-2; D is undetermined. V gave up 8 bases and J gave up 4 bases, with 14 bases separating them. This CDR3 is built from 13 residues. The V gene's germline CDR1 is MNHEY and CDR2 SMNVEV (reference sequence). CDR3 nucleotides: TGTGCCAGCGCCCAGCGGGGTATCTATGGCTACACCTTC. As protein: CASAQRGIYGYTF.

This rearrangement joins TRBV7-9 to TRBJ1-5; D is possibly TRBD1 (6 bases). V lost 1 base and J lost 0, with 13 bases in between. Germline-derived CDR1 and CDR2 are SEHNR and FQNEAQ (reference sequence). This CDR3 has 17 residues. Here the CDR3 DNA reads TGTGCCAGCAGCTTAGGGGCCAGGGGTTATAGCAATCAGCCCCAGCATTTT. Protein: CASSLGARGYSNQPQHF. The entire variable domain, with the rest obtained from reference TRBV7-9 and TRBJ1-5, is as follows: DTGVSQNPRHKITKRGQNVTFRCDPISEHNRLYWYRQTLGQGPEFLTYFQNEAQLEKSRLLSDRFSAERPKGSFSTLEIQRTEQGDSAMYLCASSLGARGYSNQPQHFGDGTRLSIL.

This clone was seen only once. The chain links TRBV28 to TRBJ1-5; no reliable D call. The CDR3 contains 13 residues. The germline V gene encodes CDR1 MDHEN and CDR2 SYDVKM. The V and J ends lost 7 bases and 8 bases respectively, with 15 bases between them. The CDR3 protein is CASTQRRYEPQHF. CDR3 nucleotides: TGTGCCAGCACCCAAAGGAGGTACGAGCCCCAGCATTTT.

The rearrangement links TRBV5-1 to TRBJ1-1; D is undetermined. The V end lost 1 base, the J end lost 0 bases, and 13 bases lay between the germline ends. This CDR3 contains 16 residues. Germline CDR1 SGHRS, CDR2 YFSETQ. In DNA, the CDR3 is TGCGCCAGCAGCTTGACCCCCCAGCGGATGAACACTGAAGCTTTCTTT. Translated: CASSLTPQRMNTEAFF.

This chain uses TRBV18 with TRBJ2-2; no definite D call. The CDR3 totals 14 residues. The germline V and J ends were trimmed by 4 bases and 1 base, with 7 bases remaining between them. Germline V gene data show CDR1 as KGHSH and CDR2 as LQKENI. In DNA form, the CDR3 reads TGTGCCAGCTCACTAAGTGGGAACACCGGGGAGCTGTTTTTT. This encodes CASSLSGNTGELFF.

This clone showed up just once. The chain joins TRBV30 to TRBJ2-7; D is possibly TRBD1 (6 bases). The length of the CDR3 is 12 residues. Looked up from germline, CDR1 is GTSNPN and CDR2 is SVGIG (reference sequence). The V end was cut by 4 bases, the J end by 3 bases, with 10 bases between. The CDR3 coding sequence is TGTGCCTGGACAGGGGCTAACTACGAGCAGTACTTC. Translating it yields CAWTGANYEQYF.

The CDR3, as DNA: TGTGCTAGTGGTCCCCTCTGGGGCGGGGAGCTGTTTTTT. It encodes CASGPLWGGELFF. The chain recombines TRBV12-5 with TRBJ2-2, with D uncertain. V was clipped by 5 bases and J by 7 bases, with 11 bases between them. This CDR3 region has 13 residues. The V gene's germline CDR1 is LGHNT and CDR2 FRNRAP. Looking up the rest from reference TRBV12-5 and TRBJ2-2 gives the full variable domain: DARVTQTPRHKVTEMGQEVTMRCQPILGHNTVFWYRQTMMQGLELLAYFRNRAPLDDSGMPKDRFSAEMPDATLATLKIQPSEPRDSAVYFCASGPLWGGELFFGEGSRLTVL.

The chain couples TRBV5-6 to TRBJ2-5, with TRBD1 as a possible D gene (6 bases). The CDR3 spans 14 residues. The germline gives CDR1 SGHDT, CDR2 YYEEEE. V dropped 1 base and J dropped 7 bases, with 14 bases sitting between them. The CDR3 region has the DNA TGTGCCAGCAGCTTGACACAGGGAGCTACGACCCAGTACTTC. Protein: CASSLTQGATTQYF.

The V call is TRBV9, the J call TRBJ1-3; D ambiguous. The CDR3 consists of 18 residues. V was trimmed by 0 bases and J by 0 bases, leaving 16 bases between them. CDR1 is SGDLS and CDR2 is YYNGEE in the germline V gene. Here the CDR3 reads CASSVGLLDGSSGNTIYF. The CDR3 DNA is TGTGCCAGCAGCGTAGGACTACTTGACGGGAGCTCTGGAAACACCATATATTTT.

J is TRBJ2-7 and V is TRBV6-5; no reliable D call. There are 13 residues in the CDR3. Germline CDR1 MNHEY, CDR2 SVGAGI. V was trimmed by 0 bases and J by 2 bases, leaving 5 bases between them. CDR3 in amino acids: CASSYSRPYEQYF. The CDR3 DNA reads TGTGCCAGCAGTTACTCGCGGCCCTACGAGCAGTACTTC.

This clone is a singleton in its sample. The chain has TRBV7-8 and TRBJ1-4; D unclear. Per germline, CDR1 SGHVS and CDR2 FQNEAQ. CDR3 length equals 14 residues. V lost 5 bases to trimming and J lost 6 bases, with 13 bases between them. CDR3 region: CASSKQSVDEKLFF. The DNA of the CDR3 is TGTGCCAGCAGCAAACAAAGCGTAGATGAAAAACTGTTTTTT.

This sequence joins TRBV7-7 and TRBJ2-1, with D possibly TRBD2 on 5 matching bases. The CDR3 is made up of 13 amino acids. V was shortened by 4 bases and J by 7 bases, with 11 bases between the two germline ends. Germline V gene lookup returns CDR1 SSHAT and CDR2 FNYEAQ (reference sequence). CDR3 amino acids: CASSYTRSNEQFF. The CDR3 bases are TGTGCCAGCAGCTACACTAGAAGTAATGAGCAGTTCTTC.

The chain employs TRBV9 and TRBJ1-1; 7 bases are shared with TRBD1. V lost 0 bases to trimming and J lost 9 bases; unmatched junction nucleotides: 8. Germline CDR1 SGDLS, CDR2 YYNGEE. The length of the CDR3 is 14 residues. In DNA, the CDR3 is TGTGCCAGCAGCGTAGTTGGGACAGATAGTCAAGCTTTCTTT. Protein sequence: CASSVVGTDSQAFF.

This clone has a single count. The V and J genes are TRBV21-1 and TRBJ2-7. TRBV21-1 counts as a pseudogene. The CDR3 has 15 residues. The CDR3 is CASSKDTGRFHEQYF. In DNA, the CDR3 is TGTGCCAGCAGCAAAGATACGGGACGATTCCACGAGCAGTACTTC.

The chain couples TRBV19 to TRBJ2-3, with 8 positions matching TRBD1. J lost 2 bases, V lost 4 bases, and 5 bases had no gene match. Germline V lookup: CDR1 LNHDA, CDR2 SQIVND (reference sequence). The CDR3 sequence is 15 residues long. CDR3 coding DNA: TGTGCCAGTAGTAGCGGACAGGGTAACACAGATACGCAGTATTTT. Amino acid sequence: CASSSGQGNTDTQYF.

DNA of the CDR3: TGTGCCAGCAGCTTGGGGACAGGACTAATCACAGATACGCAGTATTTT. This translates into CASSLGTGLITDTQYF. The rearrangement uses TRBV5-6 and TRBJ2-3; D is perhaps TRBD1 (7 bases). The CDR3 is 16 amino acids. Germline lookup yields CDR1 SGHDT and CDR2 YYEEEE. V lost 0 bases and J lost 2, with 13 bases in between.

The chain carries TRBV6-1 and TRBJ2-7; no firm D call. This CDR3 contains 11 residues. Trimming left V 6 bases short and J 8 bases short, with 11 bases between. The germline gives CDR1 MNHNS, CDR2 SASEGT. CDR3 sequence: CASRRDAKQYF. CDR3 nucleotide sequence: TGTGCCAGCAGACGAGACGCTAAGCAGTACTTC.

The chain employs TRBV6-1 and TRBJ2-7; the D is unclear. Germline V CDR1 and CDR2: MNHNS, SASEGT. The V gene lost 6 bases and the J gene lost 7 bases, with 16 bases spanning the gap. This CDR3 comprises 13 residues. This chain's CDR3 is CASSPDLPGEQYF. CDR3 bases: TGTGCCAGCAGCCCGGATCTCCCCGGGGAGCAGTACTTC.

V gene TRBV25-1 combines with J gene TRBJ1-2; 9 bases align to TRBD1. CDR1 and CDR2 from the germline V gene are MGHDK and SYGVNS. This CDR3 comprises 14 residues. The trim removed 3 bases at V and 7 bases at J, leaving 6 bases unmatched. CDR3 residues: CASSESQGASGYTF. The CDR3, as DNA: TGTGCCAGCAGTGAGTCACAGGGGGCAAGTGGCTACACCTTC.

This clone was observed once. The chain couples TRBV19 to TRBJ2-1; 9 nucleotides line up with TRBD2. The CDR3 contains 13 residues. Looked up from germline, CDR1 is LNHDA and CDR2 is SQIVND (reference sequence). J gave up 7 bases and V 7 bases, and 5 bases lay outside the gene matches. This CDR3 is CASTRGLANEQFF. The DNA of the CDR3 is TGTGCCAGTACCCGGGGACTAGCAAATGAGCAGTTCTTC.

The chain uses TRBV19 and TRBJ1-4; weak D call: TRBD1 (6 bases). Germline V CDR1 and CDR2: LNHDA, SQIVND (reference sequence). V was pared by 6 bases and J by 4 bases, with 12 bases between. CDR3 length: 14 amino acids. The CDR3 reads CASRRTANNEKLFF. CDR3 DNA sequence: TGTGCCAGTAGGAGGACAGCGAATAATGAAAAACTGTTTTTT.